This T cell receptor (beta chain) originates from a study of blood T cell repertoires in COVID-19. Study-level information: The samples span acute and convalescent COVID-19 from the United States, Italy and Spain. Sample material is recorded as cDNA or gDNA derived from T cells, B-cell-depleted T cells, or PBMCs.

As handled by the study authors: Amplified reference gene primers provided the basis for estimating nucleated cell counts. Method: immunoSEQ multiplex PCR; TCRdb's copy keeps in-frame clones and lacks some. The DNA gave D and trimming, while V, J and clone size come from that table. The table includes roughly 330,000 clones, around 88% detected once. The CDR3 is 14 amino acids. CDR1 SGHRS and CDR2 YFSETQ come from the germline V gene. V was cut by 4 bases and J by 6 bases, with 15 bases left in between. The specimen sequenced was peripheral blood. The sequence came from a woman aged 50 to 60 with acute or convalescent COVID-19. The chain employs TRBV5-1 and TRBJ2-3, with D possibly TRBD2 on 6 matching bases. CDR3 in DNA: TGCGCCAGCAGCCCGGGAGTATACCCCGATACGCAGTATTTT. Protein sequence: CASSPGVYPDTQYF.